This is a list of T cell receptor beta chains from one sample in a study of cytomegalovirus exposure and HLA in healthy donors. Assay: immunoSEQ multiplex PCR; the TCRdb copy retains only in-frame clones and omits some. The table for this sample gives some 200,000 clones. The sample taken for sequencing was PBMCs. These receptors were taken from a man aged 30 to 45 in good health and CMV-seronegative. Each CDR3 is given with its conserved first and last residue. D genes are given only for firm matches.

>TRBV27|17|TRBJ2-3|NA
TGTGCCAGCAGAAACTCAGCGTGGAGGGCTGACACAGATACGCAGTATTTT
CASRNSAWRADTDTQYF
>TRBV11-2|12|TRBJ2-7|NA
TGTGCCAGCACCCCTGACGGGGACGAGCAGTACTTC
CASTPDGDEQYF
>TRBV5-1|14|TRBJ2-7|TRBD1
TGCGCCAGCAGCACGGGGACAGACCCCTACGAGCAGTACTTC
CASSTGTDPYEQYF
>TRBV2|13|TRBJ2-7|NA
TGTGCCAGCGTCGAGGACAGATCCTACGAGCAGTACTTC
CASVEDRSYEQYF
>TRBV5-1|14|TRBJ2-7|TRBD1
TGCGCCAGCAGCCAACTGGACAGGGCGGGCGAGCAGTACTTC
CASSQLDRAGEQYF
>TRBV9|15|TRBJ2-1|TRBD2
TGTGCCAGCAGCGTAGCGGGAGGGCCGTACAATGAGCAGTTCTTC
CASSVAGGPYNEQFF
>TRBV7-8|14|TRBJ1-1|NA
TGTGCCAGCAGCAAAACCCGACAGGACACTGAAGCTTTCTTT
CASSKTRQDTEAFF
>TRBV7-9|13|TRBJ2-5|NA
TGTGCCAGCAGCTTTGGAGGGGAAGAGACCCAGTACTTC
CASSFGGEETQYF
>TRBV30|14|TRBJ1-4|NA
TGTGCCTGGGAGCGTGCTGCAGGGGATGAAAAACTGTTTTTT
CAWERAAGDEKLFF
>TRBV7-2|16|TRBJ1-2|TRBD1
TGTGCCAGCAGCTTACTTAGGGGACAGCTTAACTATGGCTACACCTTC
CASSLLRGQLNYGYTF
>TRBV4-1|16|TRBJ1-2|NA
TGCGCCAGCAGCCAAGGGGGGACTTTGGCTAACTATGGCTACACCTTC
CASSQGGTLANYGYTF
>TRBV4-3|15|TRBJ1-3|TRBD1
TGCGCCAGCAGCGCCGGGACAGGGTCCGGAAACACCATATATTTT
CASSAGTGSGNTIYF
>TRBV4-2|15|TRBJ1-2|TRBD1
TGTGCCAGCAGCCAAGACCCAGGGGGCAGCTATGGCTACACCTTC
CASSQDPGGSYGYTF
>TRBV9|13|TRBJ2-7|NA
TGTGCCAGCAGCGTTTCCGGGGCCTACGAGCAGTACTTC
CASSVSGAYEQYF
>TRBV13|14|TRBJ2-7|TRBD1
TGTGCCAGCAGCCCGGGACAGGGACCCTACGAGCAGTACTTC
CASSPGQGPYEQYF
>TRBV9|15|TRBJ2-5|NA
TGTGCCAGCAGCGACCGGACAGGGCGGGGGGAGACCCAGTACTTC
CASSDRTGRGETQYF
>TRBV7-2|16|TRBJ1-5|NA
TGTGCCAGCAGCTTAGATGGGGGGTTCAGCAATCAGCCCCAGCATTTT
CASSLDGGFSNQPQHF
>TRBV5-1|13|TRBJ1-1|NA
TGCGCCAGCAGCTTGGGACCCCAGGGTGAAGCTTTCTTT
CASSLGPQGEAFF
>TRBV5-4|15|TRBJ2-5|TRBD1
TGTGCCAGCAGCCCCCGGGACAGGGGGCGAGAGACCCAGTACTTC
CASSPRDRGRETQYF
>TRBV18|16|TRBJ2-5|TRBD2
TGTGCCAGCTCACCACGAGCTAATGCGGACGCGGGGGAGCAGTACTTC
CASSPRANADAGEQYF
>TRBV2|15|TRBJ1-5|TRBD1
TGTGCCAGCCGGGGACAGACATATAGCAATCAGCCCCAGCATTTT
CASRGQTYSNQPQHF
>TRBV10-2|14|TRBJ1-4|TRBD1
TGCGCCAGCAGTGAGTGGACAGGGCCTGAAAAACTGTTTTTT
CASSEWTGPEKLFF
>TRBV11-3|14|TRBJ2-4|TRBD2
TGTGCCAGCAGCTTAGATTCGGGGGGTGGCGTTCAGTACTTC
CASSLDSGGGVQYF
>TRBV30|16|TRBJ2-5|NA
TGTGCCTGGAGCGCATCTTGGAGGGCCCTCGGCGAGACCCAGTACTTC
CAWSASWRALGETQYF
>TRBV11-3|16|TRBJ2-7|TRBD2
TGTGCCAGCAGGGAGCGGGGGAGAGGGTCCATGTACGAGCAGTACTTC
CASRERGRGSMYEQYF
>TRBV6-6|15|TRBJ1-6|NA
TGTGCCAGCAGTTACTCGAACAGGGTGGATTCACCCCTCCACTTT
CASSYSNRVDSPLHF
>TRBV30|14|TRBJ1-1|TRBD1
TGTGCCTGGGACAGGGGCGAGATGAACACTGAAGCTTTCTTT
CAWDRGEMNTEAFF
>TRBV2|14|TRBJ2-1|TRBD2
TGTGCCAGCAACCGACTAGCCCGGTCCAATGAGCAGTTCTTC
CASNRLARSNEQFF